This T cell receptor beta chain stems from a study of blood T cell repertoires in COVID-19. The overall study: Samples came from the United States, Italy and Spain, spanning acute and convalescent COVID-19.

The length of the CDR3 is 15 residues. The germline V gene encodes CDR1 SGHNT and CDR2 YYREEE (reference sequence). J gave up 0 bases and V 2 bases, and 4 bases lay outside the gene matches. Cohort 3 donors counted as recovered after two negative PCRs, clearance, or resolved symptoms. Only in-frame clones appear in the TCRdb table, and some are missing; sequencing was by immunoSEQ multiplex PCR. This sample has about 270,000 clones, with around 86% found just once. J is TRBJ2-5 and V is TRBV5-4; 7 nucleotides line up with TRBD1. The TCR originated in a woman between 18 and 29 years old who had recovered from COVID-19. The source material was PBMCs or T cells enriched from blood (not recorded which). The CDR3 region has the DNA TGTGCCAGCAGCTTAAACAGGGGCCACCAAGAGACCCAGTACTTC. Protein product: CASSLNRGHQETQYF.